This section outlines one T cell receptor (beta chain) sequence together with its context. V dropped 4 bases and J dropped 7 bases, with 17 bases sitting between them. The CDR3 length is 15 residues. Germline CDR1 reads LGHNA; CDR2 reads YNFKEQ. Libraries were prepared by immunoSEQ multiplex PCR; TCRdb keeps only in-frame clonotypes and omits some of them. The sample lists tens of thousands of clones; roughly four fifths were seen once. These data originate in a study of blood T cell repertoires in COVID-19. The chain links TRBV4-2 to TRBJ2-1; a weak D match, TRBD2 (6 bases). This TCR was sampled from a man aged 55 to 70 with active COVID-19. Sequencing was performed on peripheral blood. The CDR3 protein is CASSRRLVTWNEQFF. The DNA for the CDR3 is TGTGCCAGCAGCCGTAGACTAGTTACGTGGAATGAGCAGTTCTTC.